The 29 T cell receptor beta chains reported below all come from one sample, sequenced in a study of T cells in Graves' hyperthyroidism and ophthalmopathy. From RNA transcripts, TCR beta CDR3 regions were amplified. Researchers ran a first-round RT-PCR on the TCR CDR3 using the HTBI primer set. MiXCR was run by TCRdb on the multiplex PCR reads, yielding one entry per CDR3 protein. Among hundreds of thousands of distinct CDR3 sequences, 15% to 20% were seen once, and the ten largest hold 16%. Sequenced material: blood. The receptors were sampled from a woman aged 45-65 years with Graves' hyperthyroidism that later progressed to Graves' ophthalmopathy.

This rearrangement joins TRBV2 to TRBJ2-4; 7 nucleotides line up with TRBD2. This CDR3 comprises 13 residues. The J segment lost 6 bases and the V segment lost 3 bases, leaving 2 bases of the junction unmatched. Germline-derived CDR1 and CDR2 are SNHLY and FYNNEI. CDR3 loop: CASSEGGINIQYF. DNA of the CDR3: TGTGCCAGCAGTGAGGGGGGGATAAACATTCAGTACTTC.

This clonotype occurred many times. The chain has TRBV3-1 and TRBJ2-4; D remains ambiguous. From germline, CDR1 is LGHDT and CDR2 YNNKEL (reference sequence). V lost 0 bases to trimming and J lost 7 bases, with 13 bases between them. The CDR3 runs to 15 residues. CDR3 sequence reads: CASSQDGRLLNIQYF. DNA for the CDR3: TGTGCCAGCAGCCAAGATGGCCGGCTCTTGAACATTCAGTACTTC.

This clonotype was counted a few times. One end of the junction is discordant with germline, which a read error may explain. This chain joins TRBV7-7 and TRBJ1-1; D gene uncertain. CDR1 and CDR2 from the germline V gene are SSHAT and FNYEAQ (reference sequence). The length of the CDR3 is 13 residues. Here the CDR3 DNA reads TGTGCTAGCAGCTTGGAGACGGGGACTGAAGCTTTCTTT. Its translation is CASSLETGTEAFF.

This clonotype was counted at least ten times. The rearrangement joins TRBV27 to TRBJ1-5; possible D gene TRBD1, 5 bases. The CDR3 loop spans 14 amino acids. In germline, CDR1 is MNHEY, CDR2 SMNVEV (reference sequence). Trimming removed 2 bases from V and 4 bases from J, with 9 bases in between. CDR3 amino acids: CASSLQGANQPQHF. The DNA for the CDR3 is TGTGCCAGCAGTTTACAGGGAGCTAATCAGCCCCAGCATTTT.

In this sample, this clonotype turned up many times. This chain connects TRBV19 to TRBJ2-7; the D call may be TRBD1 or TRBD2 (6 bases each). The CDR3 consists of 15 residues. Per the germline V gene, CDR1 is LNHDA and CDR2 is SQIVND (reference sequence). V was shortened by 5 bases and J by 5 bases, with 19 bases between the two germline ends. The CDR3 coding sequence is TGTGCCAGTAGTTGGTCCGGGGGCGCGAATCACGAGCAGTACTTC. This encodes CASSWSGGANHEQYF. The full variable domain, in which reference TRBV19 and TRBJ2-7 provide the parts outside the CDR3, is DGGITQSPKYLFRKEGQNVTLSCEQNLNHDAMYWYRQDPGQGLRLIYYSQIVNDFQKGDIAEGYSVSREKKESFPLTVTSAQKNPTAFYLCASSWSGGANHEQYFGPGTRLTVT.

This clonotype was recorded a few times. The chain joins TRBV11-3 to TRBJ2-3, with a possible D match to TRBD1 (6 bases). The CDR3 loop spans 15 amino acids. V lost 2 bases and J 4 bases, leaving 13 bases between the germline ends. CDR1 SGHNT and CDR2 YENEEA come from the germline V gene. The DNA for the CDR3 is TGTGCCAGCAGCTTATCCGGTGCAGGGGCAGATACGCAGTATTTT. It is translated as CASSLSGAGADTQYF.

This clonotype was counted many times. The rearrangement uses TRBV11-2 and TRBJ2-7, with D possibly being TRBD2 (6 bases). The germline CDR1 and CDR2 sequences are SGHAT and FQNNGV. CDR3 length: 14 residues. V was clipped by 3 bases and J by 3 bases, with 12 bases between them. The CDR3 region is CASSLGSGLYEQYF. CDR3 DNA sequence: TGTGCCAGCAGCTTGGGAAGCGGGCTCTACGAGCAGTACTTC.

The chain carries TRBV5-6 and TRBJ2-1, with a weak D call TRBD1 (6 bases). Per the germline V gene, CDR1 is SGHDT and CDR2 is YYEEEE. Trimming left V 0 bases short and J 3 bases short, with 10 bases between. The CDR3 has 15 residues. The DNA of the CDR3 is TGTGCCAGCAGCTTGGCCCCGGACAGCTACAATGAGCAGTTCTTC. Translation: CASSLAPDSYNEQFF.

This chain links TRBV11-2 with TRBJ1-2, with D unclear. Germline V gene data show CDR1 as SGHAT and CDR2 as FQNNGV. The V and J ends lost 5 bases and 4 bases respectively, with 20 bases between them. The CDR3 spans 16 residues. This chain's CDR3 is CASSPPPDPTPYGYTF. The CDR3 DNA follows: TGTGCCAGCAGCCCTCCTCCCGACCCAACCCCCTATGGCTACACCTTC.

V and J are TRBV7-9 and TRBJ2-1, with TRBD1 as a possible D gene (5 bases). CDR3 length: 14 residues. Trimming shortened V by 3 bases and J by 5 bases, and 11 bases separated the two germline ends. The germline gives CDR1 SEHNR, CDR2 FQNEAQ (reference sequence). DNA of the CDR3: TGTGCCAGCAGCTTGGGGCCCATTGACAATGAGCAGTTCTTC. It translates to CASSLGPIDNEQFF. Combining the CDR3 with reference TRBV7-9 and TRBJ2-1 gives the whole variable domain DTGVSQNPRHKITKRGQNVTFRCDPISEHNRLYWYRQTLGQGPEFLTYFQNEAQLEKSRLLSDRFSAERPKGSFSTLEIQRTEQGDSAMYLCASSLGPIDNEQFFGPGTRLTVL.

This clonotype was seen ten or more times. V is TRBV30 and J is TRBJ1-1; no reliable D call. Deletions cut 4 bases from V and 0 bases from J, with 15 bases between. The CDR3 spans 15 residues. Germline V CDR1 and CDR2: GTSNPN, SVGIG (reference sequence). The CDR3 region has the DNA TGTGCCTGGACCCCCAAGGGCAGATTGAACACTGAAGCTTTCTTT. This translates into CAWTPKGRLNTEAFF.

The CDR3 loop is CSARAGTGEDEQYF. For the CDR3, the DNA is TGCAGTGCTAGAGCCGGGACAGGGGAGGACGAGCAGTACTTC. V gene TRBV20-1 combines with J gene TRBJ2-7, with 10 bases fitting TRBD1. The junction had 5 bases not matched to a gene; V was cut back by 1 base and J by 5 bases. CDR1 is DFQATT and CDR2 is SNEGSKA in the germline V gene (reference sequence). The CDR3 loop spans 14 amino acids.

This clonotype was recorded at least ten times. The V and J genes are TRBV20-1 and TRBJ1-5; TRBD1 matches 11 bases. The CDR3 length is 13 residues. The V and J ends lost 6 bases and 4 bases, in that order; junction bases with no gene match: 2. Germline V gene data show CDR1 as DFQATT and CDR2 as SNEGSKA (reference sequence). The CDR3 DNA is TGCAGTGCAGGGACAGGGGGGAATCAGCCCCAGCATTTT. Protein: CSAGTGGNQPQHF.

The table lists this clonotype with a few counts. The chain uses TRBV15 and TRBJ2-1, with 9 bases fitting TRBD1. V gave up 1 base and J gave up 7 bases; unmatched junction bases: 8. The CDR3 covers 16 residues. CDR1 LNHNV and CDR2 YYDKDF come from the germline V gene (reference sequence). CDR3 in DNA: TGTGCCACCAGCAGAGTACAAGGACAGGGGTCGAATGAGCAGTTCTTC. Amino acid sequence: CATSRVQGQGSNEQFF.

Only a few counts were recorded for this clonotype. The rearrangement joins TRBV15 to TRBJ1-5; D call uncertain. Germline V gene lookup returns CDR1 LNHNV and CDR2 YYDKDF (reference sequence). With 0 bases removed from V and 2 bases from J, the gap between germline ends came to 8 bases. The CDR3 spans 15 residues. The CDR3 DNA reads TGTGCCACCAGCAGAGACACTGTGGGCAATCAGCCCCAGCATTTT. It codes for CATSRDTVGNQPQHF.

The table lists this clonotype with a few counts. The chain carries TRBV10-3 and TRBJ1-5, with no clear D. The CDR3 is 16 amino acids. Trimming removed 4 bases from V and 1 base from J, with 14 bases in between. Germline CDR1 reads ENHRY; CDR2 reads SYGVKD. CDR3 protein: CAISGGVSGSNQPQHF. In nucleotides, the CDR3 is TGTGCCATCAGTGGGGGAGTCTCGGGGAGCAATCAGCCCCAGCATTTT.

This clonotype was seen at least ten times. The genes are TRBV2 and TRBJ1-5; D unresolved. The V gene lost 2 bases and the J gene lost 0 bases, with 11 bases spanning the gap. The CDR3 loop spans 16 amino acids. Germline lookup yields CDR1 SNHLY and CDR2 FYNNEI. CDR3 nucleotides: TGTGCCAGCAGTGAATATGGGGATCATAGCAATCAGCCCCAGCATTTT. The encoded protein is CASSEYGDHSNQPQHF.

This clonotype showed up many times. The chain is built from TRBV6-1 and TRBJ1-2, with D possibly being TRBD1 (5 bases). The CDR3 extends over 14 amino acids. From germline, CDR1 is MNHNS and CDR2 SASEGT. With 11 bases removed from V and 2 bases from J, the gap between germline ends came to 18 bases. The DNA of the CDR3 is TGTGCCTCCACGCGTGAGGGGCGCAACTATGGCTACACCTTC. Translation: CASTREGRNYGYTF.

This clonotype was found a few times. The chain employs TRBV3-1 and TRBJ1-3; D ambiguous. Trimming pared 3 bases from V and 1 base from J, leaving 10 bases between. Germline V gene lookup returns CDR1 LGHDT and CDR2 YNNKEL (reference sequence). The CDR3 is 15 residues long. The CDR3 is CASSHLIGSGNTIYF. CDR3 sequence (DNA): TGTGCCAGCAGCCACCTCATAGGATCTGGAAACACCATATATTTT.

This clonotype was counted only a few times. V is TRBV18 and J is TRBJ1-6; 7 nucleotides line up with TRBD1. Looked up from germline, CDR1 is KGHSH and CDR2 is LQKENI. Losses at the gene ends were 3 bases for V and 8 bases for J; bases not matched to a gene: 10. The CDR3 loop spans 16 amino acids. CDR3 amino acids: CASSPNAGTDDSPLHF. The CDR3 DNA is TGTGCCAGCTCACCCAACGCCGGGACAGACGATTCACCCCTCCACTTT. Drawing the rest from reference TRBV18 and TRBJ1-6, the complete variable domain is NAGVMQNPRHLVRRRGQEARLRCSPMKGHSHVYWYRQLPEEGLKFMVYLQKENIIDESGMPKERFSAEFPKEGPSILRIQQVVRGDSAAYFCASSPNAGTDDSPLHFGNGTRLTVT.

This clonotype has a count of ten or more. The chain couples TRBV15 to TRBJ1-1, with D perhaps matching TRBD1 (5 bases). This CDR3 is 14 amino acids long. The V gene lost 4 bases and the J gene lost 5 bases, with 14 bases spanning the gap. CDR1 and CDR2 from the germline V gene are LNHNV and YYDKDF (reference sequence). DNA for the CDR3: TGTGCCACCAGCATCAGGGCGGAGTGGACTGAAGCTTTCTTT. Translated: CATSIRAEWTEAFF.

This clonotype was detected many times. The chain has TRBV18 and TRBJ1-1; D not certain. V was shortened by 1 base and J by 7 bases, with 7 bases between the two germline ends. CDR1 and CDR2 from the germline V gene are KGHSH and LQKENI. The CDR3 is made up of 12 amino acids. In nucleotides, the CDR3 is TGTGCCAGCTCACCACAGGGCGGTGAAGCTTTCTTT. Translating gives CASSPQGGEAFF. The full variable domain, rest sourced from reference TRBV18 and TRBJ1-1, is NAGVMQNPRHLVRRRGQEARLRCSPMKGHSHVYWYRQLPEEGLKFMVYLQKENIIDESGMPKERFSAEFPKEGPSILRIQQVVRGDSAAYFCASSPQGGEAFFGQGTRLTVV.

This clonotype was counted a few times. The CDR3 DNA follows: TGTGCCAGCAGCGTAGACAGGGATCATTCACCCCTCCACTTT. Protein product: CASSVDRDHSPLHF. The J gene is TRBJ1-6, the V gene TRBV9, with D possibly matching TRBD1 (6 bases). CDR3 length: 14 residues. CDR1 and CDR2 from the germline V gene are SGDLS and YYNGEE. V lost 0 bases, J lost 8 bases, and 9 bases lay in between.

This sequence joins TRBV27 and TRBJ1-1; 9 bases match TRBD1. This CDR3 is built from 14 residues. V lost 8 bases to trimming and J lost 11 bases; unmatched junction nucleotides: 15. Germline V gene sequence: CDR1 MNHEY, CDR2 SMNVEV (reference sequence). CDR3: CASSTSRDRDQAFF. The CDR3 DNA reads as TGTGCCAGCTCTACGTCCCGGGACAGGGATCAGGCTTTCTTT.

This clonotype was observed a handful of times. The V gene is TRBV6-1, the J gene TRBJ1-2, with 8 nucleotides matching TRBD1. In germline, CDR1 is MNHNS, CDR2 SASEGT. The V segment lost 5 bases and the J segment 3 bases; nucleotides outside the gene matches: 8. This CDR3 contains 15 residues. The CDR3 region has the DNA TGTGCCAGCAGTCCACCAGGGGGCCGAGACTATGGCTACACCTTC. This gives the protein CASSPPGGRDYGYTF.

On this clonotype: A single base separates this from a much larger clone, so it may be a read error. DNA of the CDR3: TGTGCCAGCAGTAGTACCGCGACTCTCATCTCCAATGAGCAGTTCTTC. It encodes CASSSTATLISNEQFF. The rearrangement uses TRBV7-3 and TRBJ2-1, with unresolved D. This CDR3 contains 16 residues. V was clipped by 6 bases and J by 6 bases, with 21 bases between them. Germline CDR1 and CDR2: SGHTA and FQGTGA.

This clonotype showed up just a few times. Written as DNA, the CDR3 is TGTGCCAGCAGTTTTTCGACGATTGAGACCCAGTACTTC. Amino acid sequence: CASSFSTIETQYF. V gene TRBV12-3 or TRBV12-4 combines with J gene TRBJ2-5; D remains ambiguous. Trimming left V 3 bases short and J 5 bases short, with 10 bases between. The CDR3 runs 13 residues.

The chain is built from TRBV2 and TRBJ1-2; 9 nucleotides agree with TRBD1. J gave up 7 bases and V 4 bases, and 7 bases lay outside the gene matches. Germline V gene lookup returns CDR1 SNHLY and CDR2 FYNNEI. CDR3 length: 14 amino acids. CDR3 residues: CASSVDRGSGGYTF. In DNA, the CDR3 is TGTGCCAGCAGTGTCGACAGGGGGTCTGGTGGCTACACCTTC.

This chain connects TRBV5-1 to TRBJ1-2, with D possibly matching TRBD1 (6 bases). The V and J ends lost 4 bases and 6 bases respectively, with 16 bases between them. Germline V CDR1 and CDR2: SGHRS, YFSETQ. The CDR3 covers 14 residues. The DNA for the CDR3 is TGCGCCAGCAGCCACGGGACACGTAGTGATGGCTACACCTTC. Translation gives CASSHGTRSDGYTF.